This TCR beta chain is drawn from a study of PD-1 blockade in classical Hodgkin lymphoma. Study context: Every 2 weeks, patients got 3 mg/kg intravenous nivolumab. Findings of the study overall: Reported findings placed baseline TCR diversity lower in newly diagnosed patients (compared with healthy donors). By cycle point C4D1, TCR diversity had risen significantly in CD4+ cells (but not CD8+ cells). Whatever underlies the repertoire differences (possibly disease activity or prior therapy) remains undefined.

Brentuximab vedotin exposure varied, and every patient relapsed after autologous stem cell transplantation. Germline values: CDR1 MNHEY, CDR2 SMNVEV (reference sequence). Trimming at V came to 6 bases and at J to 1 base, leaving 13 bases not matched to a gene. This CDR3 contains 17 residues. The method was immunoSEQ multiplex PCR; TCRdb's version includes in-frame clones alone and lacks a portion of them. The data contain about 85,000 clones, 92% of them singletons. Concerning this clone: Antigen specificity is unknown.

This clonotype was obtained from a human donor with classical Hodgkin lymphoma. The rearrangement links TRBV27 to TRBJ2-3, with TRBD1 matching over 7 bases. This specimen consisted of peripheral blood mononuclear cells (PBMCs), obtained before the second cycle of nivolumab. CDR3 DNA sequence: TGTGCCAGCAGCCCAGGGGGATGGTATGTCGGCACAGATACGCAGTATTTT. It yields the protein CASSPGGWYVGTDTQYF.